Below are 22 T cell receptor beta chains sequenced from a single sample in a study of blood T cell repertoires in COVID-19. Clones were sequenced by immunoSEQ multiplex PCR, and TCRdb holds only the in-frame ones, with some missing. Found here are under 300,000 clones, around 80% of them singletons; the top ten hold roughly 1.4%. Sequences were obtained from peripheral blood. All receptors come from a middle-aged woman who had recovered from COVID-19.

This clone was recorded a few times. The CDR3 here is CASSPDRSYEQYF. The DNA for the CDR3 is TGTGCCAGTAGTCCCGACAGATCCTACGAGCAGTACTTC. This chain links TRBV19 with TRBJ2-7; TRBD1 might be the D (5 bases). V was pared by 5 bases and J by 1 base, with 9 bases between. There are 13 residues in the CDR3. The germline V gene encodes CDR1 LNHDA and CDR2 SQIVND (reference sequence). Full variable domain (outside the CDR3, taken from reference TRBV19 and TRBJ2-7): DGGITQSPKYLFRKEGQNVTLSCEQNLNHDAMYWYRQDPGQGLRLIYYSQIVNDFQKGDIAEGYSVSREKKESFPLTVTSAQKNPTAFYLCASSPDRSYEQYFGPGTRLTVT.

J is TRBJ1-5 and V is TRBV4-1; possibly TRBD1 for D (6 bases). CDR3 length: 16 residues. Germline assignment: CDR1 MGHRA and CDR2 YSYEKL. Trimming removed 0 bases from V and 7 bases from J, with 16 bases in between. The CDR3 DNA is TGCGCCAGCAGCCAAGAAATACAGGGTATCGGGCAGCCCCAGCATTTT. Amino acid sequence: CASSQEIQGIGQPQHF.

This sequence joins TRBV12-3 or TRBV12-4 and TRBJ1-2; 7 bases match TRBD1. V lost 4 bases to trimming and J lost 6 bases; unmatched junction nucleotides: 5. The CDR3 covers 13 residues. This chain's CDR3 is CASSSTGPDGYTF. The CDR3 DNA reads TGTGCCAGCAGTTCGACAGGGCCAGATGGCTACACCTTC.

This clone has only one observation. This chain uses TRBV11-3 with TRBJ2-3; no firm D call. From germline, CDR1 is SGHNT and CDR2 YENEEA. With 5 bases removed from V and 2 bases from J, the gap between germline ends came to 11 bases. The CDR3 length is 14 residues. The CDR3 DNA reads TGTGCCAGCAGCCGAGAACCCTCCACAGATACGCAGTATTTT. It encodes CASSREPSTDTQYF.

The chain couples TRBV3-1 (or the pseudogene TRBV3-2) to TRBJ1-6; maybe TRBD1 (6 bases). Trimming cost V 3 bases and J 10 bases, with 19 bases left between them. CDR3 length: 16 amino acids. The germline V gene encodes CDR1 LGHDT and CDR2 YNNKEL (reference sequence). The CDR3 sequence is CASSQLTGFSGSPLHF. The DNA of the CDR3 is TGTGCCAGCAGCCAGTTGACAGGTTTTTCGGGCTCACCCCTCCACTTT.

This rearrangement joins TRBV27 to TRBJ2-5; tentatively, D is TRBD2 (5 bases). V lost 2 bases, J lost 5 bases, and 12 bases lay in between. CDR1 is MNHEY, CDR2 SMNVEV, per germline (reference sequence). The CDR3 is made up of 14 amino acids. The CDR3, as DNA: TGTGCCAGCAGTTTAGCGGAGGCTCGGGAGACCCAGTACTTC. Its translation is CASSLAEARETQYF.

The rearrangement links TRBV25-1 to TRBJ1-6, with 9 bases aligning to TRBD1. The CDR3 is made up of 13 amino acids. Germline CDR1 and CDR2: MGHDK and SYGVNS. J was trimmed by 11 bases and V by 8 bases; bases with no gene match: 7. The CDR3 loop is CASHGTGRPPLHF. CDR3 nucleotides: TGTGCCAGCCACGGGACAGGGAGGCCACCCCTCCACTTT.

The chain combines TRBV24-1 with TRBJ2-7; D is perhaps TRBD1 (6 bases). Trimming took off 9 bases at V and 5 bases at J, with 19 bases between the two ends. The germline CDR1 and CDR2 sequences are KGHDR and SFDVKD. The CDR3 runs to 14 residues. The DNA of the CDR3 is TGTGCCACCCGCGGACAGCCAAGAAAGGACGAGCAGTACTTC. It specifies CATRGQPRKDEQYF.

This clone came up once. V and J are TRBV5-6 and TRBJ2-3; no firm D call. Germline CDR1 SGHDT, CDR2 YYEEEE. CDR3 length: 13 residues. V was pared by 4 bases and J by 6 bases, with 12 bases between. The CDR3 loop reads CASSAPNGDTQYF. As DNA, the CDR3 is TGTGCCAGCAGCGCACCAAACGGGGATACGCAGTATTTT.

At least ten counts were recorded for this clone. The rearrangement links TRBV14 to TRBJ1-1, with unresolved D. V gave up 2 bases and J gave up 3 bases, with 13 bases separating them. Germline CDR1 is SGHDN and CDR2 is FVKESK. CDR3 length: 15 amino acids. DNA of the CDR3: TGTGCCAGCAGCCAACGAGGCCGAAAGCACACTGAAGCTTTCTTT. Translating it yields CASSQRGRKHTEAFF.

The genes are TRBV3-1 (or the pseudogene TRBV3-2) and TRBJ2-2; no definite D call. Between the trimmed V and J ends, which lost 4 bases and 8 bases, there was a span of 5 bases. The CDR3 has 11 amino acids. Germline CDR1 and CDR2: LGHDT and YNNKEL (reference sequence). The CDR3 sequence: CASSLLGELFF. The CDR3 nucleotides are TGTGCCAGCAGCCTCTTGGGGGAGCTGTTTTTT.

This clone has a handful of counts. The rearrangement joins TRBV9 to TRBJ1-2; D is unclear. With 3 bases removed from V and 4 bases from J, the gap between germline ends came to 16 bases. The CDR3 extends over 15 amino acids. The germline V gene has CDR1 SGDLS and CDR2 YYNGEE. CDR3 residues: CASSEFSGGLYGYTF. The CDR3 coding sequence is TGTGCCAGCAGCGAATTCAGCGGAGGCCTCTATGGCTACACCTTC.

The chain is built from TRBV21-1 and TRBJ2-3; the table's D call, TRBD2, has no DNA check behind it. TRBV21-1 is a listed pseudogene. CDR3 size: 14 residues. CDR3 in amino acids: CASPLAGGTDTQYF. For the CDR3, the DNA is TGTGCCAGCCCTCTAGCGGGGGGCACAGATACGCAGTATTTT.

The V gene is TRBV9, the J gene TRBJ2-6; the match to TRBD1 covers 9 bases. Per the germline V gene, CDR1 is SGDLS and CDR2 is YYNGEE. This CDR3 comprises 19 residues. V trimming: 3 bases; J trimming: 3 bases; junction bases outside the gene matches: 13. CDR3 amino acids: CASSDPEGTGIVGANVLTF. In nucleotides, the CDR3 is TGTGCCAGCAGCGACCCTGAGGGGACAGGGATCGTTGGGGCCAACGTCCTGACTTTC. Based on the CDR3 plus reference TRBV9 and TRBJ2-6, the full variable domain is DSGVTQTPKHLITATGQRVTLRCSPRSGDLSVYWYQQSLDQGLQFLIQYYNGEERAKGNILERFSAQQFPDLHSELNLSSLELGDSALYFCASSDPEGTGIVGANVLTFGAGSRLTVL.

This clone has a single count. The CDR3 DNA reads TGTGCCAGCAGCGGAACCGGGAAACGGGGTGAAAAACTGTTTTTT. Encoded protein: CASSGTGKRGEKLFF. J is TRBJ1-4 and V is TRBV14; no definite D call. V lost 5 bases to trimming and J lost 7 bases, with 17 bases between them. The length of the CDR3 is 15 residues. Per germline, CDR1 SGHDN and CDR2 FVKESK.

V usage is TRBV7-9 and J usage is TRBJ2-7; 8 bases line up with TRBD2. The CDR3 extends over 15 amino acids. Germline lookup yields CDR1 SEHNR and CDR2 FQNEAQ (reference sequence). J was trimmed by 7 bases and V by 1 base; bases with no gene match: 9. CDR3 amino acids: CASSLELAGLGEQYF. CDR3 nucleotides: TGTGCCAGCAGCTTAGAATTAGCGGGGCTGGGGGAGCAGTACTTC.

The CDR3 DNA reads TGTGCCAGCAGCGACGGGACTAGAGGCAATGAGCAGTTCTTC. As protein: CASSDGTRGNEQFF. The rearrangement uses TRBV11-3 and TRBJ2-1; the match to TRBD2 covers 8 bases. V gave up 5 bases and J gave up 6 bases; unmatched junction bases: 6. Germline V lookup: CDR1 SGHNT, CDR2 YENEEA. This CDR3 contains 14 residues.

The chain carries TRBV2 and TRBJ2-2; D might be TRBD2 (5 bases). Germline CDR1 is SNHLY and CDR2 is FYNNEI. The length of the CDR3 is 13 residues. With 11 bases removed from V and 8 bases from J, the gap between germline ends came to 18 bases. Written as DNA, the CDR3 is TGTGCCTCAAAGACTAACGCCCCGGGGGAGCTGTTTTTT. Encoded protein: CASKTNAPGELFF.

The V call is TRBV30, the J call TRBJ1-1, with 8 positions matching TRBD1. The CDR3 contains 14 residues. Germline V gene lookup returns CDR1 GTSNPN and CDR2 SVGIG (reference sequence). V was pared by 4 bases and J by 11 bases, with 15 bases of the junction left unmatched. The CDR3: CAWNVRTGSQRAFF. CDR3 in DNA: TGTGCCTGGAACGTTCGGACAGGGTCTCAGCGGGCTTTCTTT.

The rearrangement uses TRBV24-1 and TRBJ2-7; unclear D gene. The V gene lost 3 bases and the J gene lost 4 bases, with 6 bases spanning the gap. CDR3 size: 12 residues. Per germline, CDR1 KGHDR and CDR2 SFDVKD. Here the CDR3 DNA reads TGTGCCACCAGTGATGGCGGATACGAGCAGTACTTC. Translation gives CATSDGGYEQYF.

V gene TRBV28 combines with J gene TRBJ2-7; D possibly corresponds to TRBD1 (6 bases). Germline V lookup: CDR1 MDHEN, CDR2 SYDVKM. The V end lost 10 bases, the J end lost 2 bases, and 15 bases lay between the germline ends. The CDR3 is 13 residues long. In DNA, the CDR3 is TGTGCCACCTCGACAGGCCTCACCTACGAGCAGTACTTC. Amino acids: CATSTGLTYEQYF.

The gene calls are TRBV7-2 and TRBJ1-5; D uncertain. CDR3 length equals 14 residues. Trimming took off 2 bases at V and 0 bases at J, with 5 bases between the two ends. Germline V CDR1 and CDR2: SGHTA, FQGNSA. The CDR3 is CASSLPDSNQPQHF. In DNA, the CDR3 is TGTGCCAGCAGCTTACCAGATAGCAATCAGCCCCAGCATTTT. Full variable domain (rest looked up from reference TRBV7-2 and TRBJ1-5): GAGVSQSPSNKVTEKGKDVELRCDPISGHTALYWYRQSLGQGLEFLIYFQGNSAPDKSGLPSDRFSAERTGGSVSTLTIQRTQQEDSAVYLCASSLPDSNQPQHFGDGTRLSIL.